The source of this TCR beta chain is a study of siplizumab effects on memory and regulatory T cells. Whole-study findings and limits: Naive T cells, seemingly more diverse than memory cells, seemed major alloresponse contributors. Memory cells that were CD4+ and unstimulated gave rise to alloreactive sequences, which siplizumab significantly reduced. Proliferating siplizumab-cultured Tregs lacked confirmed suppressive function.

Per sample, some 10^5 TCR templates were assayed. The repertoire was sequenced with immunoSEQ multiplex PCR; TCRdb's copy has only in-frame clones and lacks some. There are about 91,000 clones in the sample; around 97% occur only once, and 0.031% lies in the top ten. Worth noting for this clone: Its antigen remains unidentified.

CDR1 is SGHTA and CDR2 is FQGTGA in the germline V gene. The CDR3 contains 14 residues. V trimming: 3 bases; J trimming: 9 bases; junction bases outside the gene matches: 5. The receptor was derived from a human donor in good health. This chain connects TRBV7-3 to TRBJ2-1; 10 bases line up with TRBD2. Sequencing was performed on naive CD4+ T cells sorted from blood. CDR3 DNA sequence: TGTGCCAGCAGCTTGGGGACTAGCGCGGGTGAGCAGTTCTTC. The encoded protein is CASSLGTSAGEQFF.